Listed here are 12 T cell receptor delta chains from one sample, sequenced in a study of γδ T cells in repeated Plasmodium falciparum infection. TCRdb fed the multiplex PCR reads into CATT to redo clone calling. Of roughly 86,000 delta-chain clones listed, roughly 1.4% were seen once; the top ten hold around 8.3%. Bulk repertoires came from Vgamma9/Vdelta2+ or Vdelta2-negative gammadelta T cells flow-sorted from PBMC. The sequenced sample consisted of gamma-delta T cells from blood. Every receptor here comes from a pool of human donors (malaria-infected and uninfected, not separated).

This clone came up a few times. A far larger clone is only one base removed, so a read error is likely. The identical CDR3 is also encoded by other nucleotide sequences in the sample. This sequence joins TRDV1 and TRDJ1; 9 bases line up with TRDD2. TCRdb offers no J gene call, so here the DNA was matched to germline to obtain one. J was trimmed by 0 bases and V by 4 bases; bases with no gene match: 18. The CDR3 covers 20 residues. Germline CDR1 and CDR2: TSWWSYY and QGS. CDR3 DNA sequence: TGTGCTCTTGGGGTATCCTTCCTACCGTACTGGGGAGAGTACACCGATAAACTCATCTTT. As protein: CALGVSFLPYWGEYTDKLIF.

Many counts were recorded for this clone. A far larger clone is off by one base, so a read error is likely. This same CDR3 is encoded by further DNA sequences in the sample. This chain joins TRDV2 and TRDJ3; possible D gene TRDD3, 6 bases. Germline V CDR1 and CDR2: GEAIGNYY, EKD. The length of the CDR3 is 21 residues. Trimming cost V 1 base and J 0 bases, with 21 bases left between them. CDR3 bases: TGTGCCTGTGACACGGTACTGGGATCACCTCCTAGCTCCTGGGACACCCGACAGATGTTTTTC. Translating it yields CACDTVLGSPPSSWDTRQMFF.

Only a few counts were recorded for this clone. TCRdb's listed protein matches a much larger clone and diverges from this DNA's translation at residue 3, likely through a read error; the protein shown comes from the DNA. The rearrangement joins TRDV1 to TRDJ1; a possible D gene is TRDD3 (5 bases). Germline V gene data show CDR1 as TSWWSYY and CDR2 as QGS. CDR3 length equals 19 residues. CDR3 sequence (DNA): TGTGCTCGTGGGGAACTATGGCTACAGGGAGTGGGTTACACCGATAAACTCATCTTT. This translates into CARGELWLQGVGYTDKLIF.

This clone was recorded at least ten times. For this DNA, TCRdb reports the protein of a much larger clone, which diverges at residue 4, most likely from a read error; the protein presented here is translated directly from the DNA. The chain employs TRDV1 and TRDJ1; D perhaps matches TRDD3 (6 bases). V dropped 8 bases and J dropped 0 bases, with 28 bases sitting between them. CDR3 size: 19 residues. The V gene's germline CDR1 is TSWWSYY and CDR2 QGS. The CDR3 reads CALWVAIRKTNPYTDKLIF. CDR3 in DNA: TGTGCTCTTTGGGTTGCGATACGTAAAACCAACCCGTACACCGATAAACTCATCTTT.

To note about this clone: The TCRdb record carries a much larger clone's protein, which differs from this DNA's translation at residue 17; a read error is the likely cause, and the protein listed here is the DNA translation. The sample contains more than one DNA sequence encoding this CDR3. The chain combines TRDV1 with TRDJ1, with D tentatively TRDD3 (6 bases). Germline values: CDR1 TSWWSYY, CDR2 QGS. CDR3 length: 22 amino acids. The CDR3 region has the DNA TGTGCTCTTGGGGAACTTTCGCCTGCCTACGCCTGGAGGATACCGTACGCCGATAAGCTCATCTTT. Its translation is CALGELSPAYAWRIPYADKLIF.

In this sample, this clone turned up many times. The chain combines TRDV2 with TRDJ1, with D uncertain. The CDR3 runs 17 residues. The germline V gene has CDR1 GEAIGNYY and CDR2 EKD. V gave up 3 bases and J gave up 1 base, with 20 bases separating them. The CDR3 nucleotides read TGTGCCTGTGACCAGGTACGGGCCCGATCCTTCACCGATAAACTCATCTTT. Encoded protein: CACDQVRARSFTDKLIF.

This clone was detected only a few times. TCRdb's protein for this DNA is that of a much larger clone and differs from the translation at residue 17, likely a read error; the protein shown is the DNA translation. The V gene is TRDV3, but the J gene lacks a call; the table calls TRDD3, which could not be checked here. This CDR3 contains 18 residues. Germline V gives CDR1 TVYSNPD, CDR2 GDNSRS (reference sequence). CDR3 in amino acids: CAPSSECSTGGDTDKLTF. The DNA for the CDR3 is TGTGCCCCTTCTTCGGAATGCAGTACTGGGGGAGACACCGATAAACTCACCTTT.

This clone showed up many times. At the DNA level, this CDR3 is encoded by other sequences in the same sample as well. This chain joins TRDV1 and TRDJ1; a weak D match, TRDD3 (6 bases). Germline CDR1 reads TSWWSYY; CDR2 reads QGS. Trimming removed 3 bases from V and 0 bases from J, with 23 bases in between. The CDR3 contains 19 residues. As DNA, the CDR3 is TGTGCTCTTGGGGATCCTCTGTTGGGGATCACCTCGTACACCGATAAACTCATCTTT. This codes for CALGDPLLGITSYTDKLIF.

The table lists this clone with a few counts. It is likely a read error: a sequence one base away is far more abundant. The J gene is TRDJ1, the V gene TRDV2, with TRDD3 matching 8 bases. Matching the DNA to germline supplied the J gene, which TCRdb does not give. The CDR3 consists of 17 residues. Looked up from germline, CDR1 is GEAIGNYY and CDR2 is EKD. The DNA for the CDR3 is TGTGCCTGCGACACCCTAACTGGGGGTTCTTACACCGATAAACTCATCTTT. Protein product: CACDTLTGGSYTDKLIF.

There are a few counts of this clone. This DNA's translation and the protein TCRdb lists, from a much larger clone, do not match at residue 9, likely due to a read error; the protein shown is translated from the DNA. This chain joins TRDV2 and TRDJ1, with TRDD3 as a possible D gene (5 bases). No J gene was available from TCRdb, and it was assigned here by a germline match of the DNA. Per germline, CDR1 GEAIGNYY and CDR2 EKD. The CDR3 length is 19 residues. V shed 3 bases and J shed 0 bases, with 25 bases lying between them. The CDR3 DNA sequence: TGTGCCTGTGACCGCCTCGGGGCAATACGCGATACAAACACCGATAAACTCATCTTT. It yields the protein CACDRLGAIRDTNTDKLIF.

This clone is medium-sized in the sample. At the DNA level, this CDR3 is encoded by other sequences in the same sample as well. The rearrangement uses TRDV2 and TRDJ3; TRDD3 matches 7 bases. The ends lost 4 bases at V and 0 bases at J; junction bases unmatched: 5. This CDR3 is 17 amino acids long. Per germline, CDR1 GEAIGNYY and CDR2 EKD. CDR3 coding DNA: TGTGCCTGTGATGGGGGACTGAGCTCCTGGGACACCCGACAGATGTTTTTC. Translation: CACDGGLSSWDTRQMFF.

This clone was found a few times. TCRdb's listed protein matches a much larger clone and diverges from this DNA's translation at residue 11, likely through a read error; the protein shown comes from the DNA. The chain joins TRDV1 to TRDJ1; D unclear. The J gene, absent from TCRdb, was called here by matching the DNA to germline. Germline V gene sequence: CDR1 TSWWSYY, CDR2 QGS. This CDR3 has 19 amino acids. This CDR3 is CALGELPEPGFGYTNKLIF. The CDR3 region has the DNA TGTGCTCTTGGGGAACTACCCGAACCGGGGTTCGGGTACACCAATAAACTCATCTTT.